One T cell receptor beta chain is described in this entry. Its target is not known. The data belong to a study of T cell responses to AZD1222 COVID-19 vaccine. Notes on the study in general: Unmutated regions of variants are reportedly targeted by nearly half of spike-specific TCRs.

Per the germline V gene, CDR1 is MDHEN and CDR2 is SYDVKM. Trimming took 2 bases from V and 5 from J, leaving 18 bases between them. CDR3 length equals 16 residues. Only in-frame clones appear in the TCRdb table, and some are missing; sequencing was by immunoSEQ multiplex PCR. The sample contains 150,000 to 200,000 clones, 90% of which appear only once. The clonotype was recovered from an adult in good health. The chain is built from TRBV28 and TRBJ1-2; D may be TRBD1 (6 bases). This specimen was peripheral blood, taken on day 0 of AZD1222 vaccination. As DNA, the CDR3 is TGTGCCAGCAGTTTACTCGTCGACAGGAAAAAGTATGGCTACACCTTC. Protein sequence: CASSLLVDRKKYGYTF.